This T cell receptor (beta chain) was recovered during a study of blood T cell repertoires in COVID-19. Background on the study: Acute-phase and convalescent COVID-19 samples originated in the United States, Italy and Spain. PBMCs, B-cell-depleted T cells, or T cells provided the cDNA or gDNA that made up the material.

Only in-frame clones appear in the TCRdb table, and some are missing; sequencing was by immunoSEQ multiplex PCR. The sample consists of 80,000 to 90,000 clones, over 75% of them appearing once. Deletions cut 5 bases from V and 0 bases from J, with 11 bases between. CDR3 length: 15 amino acids. The germline V gene has CDR1 SEHNR and CDR2 FQNEAQ (reference sequence). This TCR derives from a woman in her seventies with acute or convalescent COVID-19. Sequencing was carried out using peripheral blood. The J gene is TRBJ2-1, the V gene TRBV7-9; TRBD2 might be the D (5 bases). Written as DNA, the CDR3 is TGTGCCAGCAGCCGGACTCTTACCTCCTACAATGAGCAGTTCTTC. Amino acids: CASSRTLTSYNEQFF.